These 20 T cell receptor beta chains were sequenced from one sample in a study of Ad26.COV2.S vaccination and SARS-CoV-2 variants. The protocol was immunoSEQ multiplex PCR, while the TCRdb copy is restricted to in-frame clones and leaves out a portion. Of a few hundred thousand clones in the sample, more than 80% are singletons; the top ten hold more than 10%. Sample treatment: roughly 20 received Ad26.COV2.S at low or high dose, single or two shots; roughly 5 received placebo; per-sample allocation not given. Sample collection was performed on day 63 after the first vaccine or placebo injection. The material sequenced was peripheral blood, taken in a trial of Ad26.COV2.S vaccine versus placebo. These receptors all stem from a person aged 18-60 years who received the Ad26.COV2.S COVID-19 vaccine or a placebo.

The chain combines TRBV24-1 with TRBJ2-3; TRBD1 aligns across 10 bases. V gave up 10 bases and J gave up 5 bases; unmatched junction bases: 8. In germline, CDR1 is KGHDR, CDR2 SFDVKD. This CDR3 contains 14 residues. The CDR3 sequence: CATGDRGSGDTQYF. For the CDR3, the DNA is TGTGCCACTGGGGACAGGGGATCGGGAGATACGCAGTATTTT.

V gene TRBV18 combines with J gene TRBJ2-5, with D possibly being TRBD2 (6 bases). Germline values: CDR1 KGHSH, CDR2 LQKENI. V lost 2 bases, J lost 5 bases, and 12 bases lay in between. CDR3 size: 14 residues. In nucleotides, the CDR3 is TGTGCCAGCTCACCATCGGGGGAACCGGAGACCCAGTACTTC. It specifies CASSPSGEPETQYF.

The chain employs TRBV6-2 or TRBV6-3 and TRBJ2-2; tentatively, D is TRBD1 or TRBD2 (5 bases each). Germline CDR1 is MNHEY and CDR2 is SVGEGT. CDR3 length equals 12 residues. Trimming shortened V by 2 bases and J by 7 bases, and 5 bases separated the two germline ends. The CDR3 DNA reads TGTGCCAGCAGTTACGGGGGCGGGGAGCTGTTTTTT. Translated: CASSYGGGELFF.

V gene TRBV6-6 combines with J gene TRBJ2-5, with a weak D call TRBD1 (5 bases). This CDR3 has 13 amino acids. V dropped 8 bases and J dropped 6 bases, with 16 bases sitting between them. CDR1 is MNHNY, CDR2 SVGAGI, per germline (reference sequence). CDR3 amino acids: CASEYSRVQTQYF. CDR3 in DNA: TGTGCCAGCGAATATTCCAGGGTCCAGACCCAGTACTTC.

The chain uses TRBV5-1 and TRBJ2-3, with D unresolved. CDR3 length: 13 residues. The V and J ends lost 0 bases and 4 bases respectively, with 6 bases between them. CDR1 and CDR2 (germline): SGHRS, YFSETQ. The chain's CDR3 is CASSLVGSDTQYF. CDR3 DNA: TGCGCCAGCAGCTTGGTAGGGTCAGATACGCAGTATTTT. The full variable domain, completed using reference TRBV5-1 and TRBJ2-3, is KAGVTQTPRYLIKTRGQQVTLSCSPISGHRSVSWYQQTPGQGLQFLFEYFSETQRNKGNFPGRFSGRQFSNSRSEMNVSTLELGDSALYLCASSLVGSDTQYFGPGTRLTVL.

The rearrangement uses TRBV12-3 or TRBV12-4 and TRBJ2-2; possible D gene TRBD2, 6 bases. Between the trimmed V and J ends, which lost 6 bases and 6 bases, there was a span of 11 bases. The CDR3 is 13 amino acids. In nucleotides, the CDR3 is TGTGCCAGCAGGGTCAGGGAGGCCGGGGAGCTGTTTTTT. This gives the protein CASRVREAGELFF.

The CDR3 loop reads CSVVAGGGAGELFF. CDR3 nucleotide sequence: TGCAGCGTTGTAGCGGGAGGCGGGGCCGGGGAGCTGTTTTTT. This chain links TRBV29-1 with TRBJ2-2, with 10 bases that match TRBD2. Unmatched junction bases numbered 5, after V lost 4 bases and J lost 6 bases. Germline loops: CDR1 SQVTM, CDR2 ANQGSEA. The CDR3 sequence is 14 residues long.

J is TRBJ2-1 and V is TRBV3-1 (or the pseudogene TRBV3-2); TRBD2 agrees at 7 bases. CDR1 and CDR2 from the germline V gene are LGHDT and YNNKEL (reference sequence). V was pared by 6 bases and J by 6 bases, with 8 bases of the junction left unmatched. This CDR3 spans 14 amino acids. CDR3 loop: CASSGTGGRNEQFF. The CDR3 DNA reads as TGTGCCAGCAGTGGAACGGGAGGACGCAATGAGCAGTTCTTC.

This chain connects TRBV28 to TRBJ2-1, with unresolved D. The V and J ends lost 5 bases and 6 bases respectively, with 11 bases between them. The CDR3 is 13 amino acids. CDR1 and CDR2 (germline): MDHEN, SYDVKM. DNA of the CDR3: TGTGCCAGCAGTCTCACACTCAGCAATGAGCAGTTCTTC. It translates to CASSLTLSNEQFF.

A remark on this clone: Additional DNA sequences in this sample encode the identical CDR3. The rearrangement links TRBV19 to TRBJ1-5; D gene unclear. CDR1 and CDR2 (germline): LNHDA, SQIVND (reference sequence). The V and J ends lost 3 bases and 6 bases respectively, with 9 bases between them. The CDR3 sequence is 13 residues long. The CDR3: CASSIRGSQPQHF. The CDR3 region has the DNA TGTGCCAGTAGTATCCGGGGATCTCAGCCCCAGCATTTT.

This clone was seen only once. CDR3 nucleotides: TGTGCCACCAGCAGAGTAGCGGGCACTACCTACGAGCAGTACTTC. As protein: CATSRVAGTTYEQYF. The chain combines TRBV15 with TRBJ2-7, with TRBD2 matching 7 bases. This CDR3 is 15 amino acids long. Trimming cost V 1 base and J 2 bases; bases outside gene matches: 5. CDR1 and CDR2 from the germline V gene are LNHNV and YYDKDF (reference sequence).

V and J are TRBV7-2 and TRBJ2-1; D may be TRBD2 (5 bases). The CDR3 spans 15 residues. Trimming left V 3 bases short and J 5 bases short, with 14 bases between. Germline assignment: CDR1 SGHTA and CDR2 FQGNSA. The DNA for the CDR3 is TGTGCCAGCAGCTTTGGTGGAAGCGGAAACAATGAGCAGTTCTTC. Protein product: CASSFGGSGNNEQFF.

The V gene is TRBV5-4, the J gene TRBJ2-7, with D perhaps matching TRBD1 or TRBD2 (6 bases each). Between the trimmed V and J ends, which lost 2 bases and 3 bases, there was a span of 15 bases. The CDR3 length is 15 residues. Germline V gene lookup returns CDR1 SGHNT and CDR2 YYREEE (reference sequence). The CDR3 DNA is TGTGCCAGCAGCTTTGGAGGGGGGATTGACTACGAGCAGTACTTC. This encodes CASSFGGGIDYEQYF.

The rearrangement links TRBV6-4 to TRBJ2-7; D is undetermined. The ends were cut back, 4 bases at V and 9 bases at J, with 10 bases in the middle. There are 11 residues in the CDR3. Germline V CDR1 and CDR2: MRHNA, SNTAGT. CDR3 nucleotides: TGTGCCAGCAGTGGGCCCGGCGGGCAGTACTTC. Translated, it gives CASSGPGGQYF.

V and J are TRBV6-5 and TRBJ1-1; the D is unclear. Germline V lookup: CDR1 MNHEY, CDR2 SVGAGI. This CDR3 region has 11 residues. V shed 2 bases and J shed 10 bases, with 8 bases lying between them. This CDR3 is CASSYGPRAFF. CDR3 in DNA: TGTGCCAGCAGTTACGGCCCCCGAGCTTTCTTT.

This clone was seen a single time. Other DNA sequences in this specimen translate into the identical CDR3. This chain links TRBV29-1 with TRBJ2-7; D remains ambiguous. CDR1 is SQVTM, CDR2 ANQGSEA, per germline. V was cut by 3 bases and J by 1 base, with 4 bases left in between. This CDR3 comprises 11 residues. The CDR3 spells CSVEGSYEQYF. The CDR3 DNA reads TGCAGCGTTGAGGGGTCCTACGAGCAGTACTTC.

The chain uses TRBV5-8 and TRBJ2-2; 8 positions agree with TRBD2. V trimming: 6 bases; J trimming: 6 bases; junction bases outside the gene matches: 13. The germline gives CDR1 SGHTS, CDR2 YDEGEE. The CDR3 spans 16 residues. The CDR3 is CASIPPREGHAGELFF. The CDR3 DNA is TGTGCCAGCATCCCCCCCCGGGAGGGCCATGCCGGGGAGCTGTTTTTT.

V and J are TRBV9 and TRBJ2-1; D is perhaps TRBD2 (5 bases). This CDR3 contains 15 residues. Germline CDR1 and CDR2: SGDLS and YYNGEE. V was shortened by 0 bases and J by 7 bases, with 14 bases between the two germline ends. Here the CDR3 DNA reads TGTGCCAGCAGCGTAGGGGTTACGGCGGGTAATGAGCAGTTCTTC. Protein: CASSVGVTAGNEQFF. The whole variable domain, filled in from reference TRBV9 and TRBJ2-1, reads DSGVTQTPKHLITATGQRVTLRCSPRSGDLSVYWYQQSLDQGLQFLIQYYNGEERAKGNILERFSAQQFPDLHSELNLSSLELGDSALYFCASSVGVTAGNEQFFGPGTRLTVL.

V and J are TRBV5-4 and TRBJ2-5; D uncertain. V lost 4 bases to trimming and J lost 3 bases, with 10 bases between them. The CDR3 runs 13 residues. Germline V CDR1 and CDR2: SGHNT, YYREEE (reference sequence). The CDR3, as DNA: TGTGCCAGCAGCCGCCGGACGAAAGAGACCCAGTACTTC. Encoded protein: CASSRRTKETQYF. Complete variable domain (other parts from reference TRBV5-4 and TRBJ2-5): ETGVTQSPTHLIKTRGQQVTLRCSSQSGHNTVSWYQQALGQGPQFIFQYYREEENGRGNFPPRFSGLQFPNYSSELNVNALELDDSALYLCASSRRTKETQYFGPGTRLLVL.

CDR3 sequence reads: CASSSLTRGVNEQFF. The DNA for the CDR3 is TGTGCCAGCAGCTCGCTGACACGGGGGGTCAATGAGCAGTTCTTC. This chain links TRBV5-6 with TRBJ2-1, with TRBD2 matching over 7 bases. The length of the CDR3 is 15 residues. The V segment lost 3 bases and the J segment 6 bases; nucleotides outside the gene matches: 9. In germline, CDR1 is SGHDT, CDR2 YYEEEE.